The 20 T cell receptor beta chains below come from one sample, sequenced in a study of graft-versus-host responses after intestinal transplantation. Method: immunoSEQ multiplex PCR; TCRdb's copy keeps in-frame clones and lacks some. The sample contains tens of thousands of clones, approximately 90% of which appear only once. No antigen has been identified for these receptors. The sequences come from unstimulated CD4+ T cells sorted from spleen or lymph node cells, collected before transplant. The source of these receptors is a human donor who was the organ donor for an intestinal transplant.

This clone was observed a single time. This rearrangement joins TRBV7-8 to TRBJ2-5; 7 nucleotides line up with TRBD1. The length of the CDR3 is 15 residues. Germline V gene data show CDR1 as SGHVS and CDR2 as FQNEAQ. J gave up 2 bases and V 6 bases, and 9 bases lay outside the gene matches. DNA of the CDR3: TGTGCCAGCAGTCGACATACGGACAGGCAAGAGACCCAGTACTTC. This sequence encodes CASSRHTDRQETQYF.

The chain employs TRBV5-4 and TRBJ2-1; 9 bases are shared with TRBD2. In germline, CDR1 is SGHNT, CDR2 YYREEE (reference sequence). This CDR3 spans 16 amino acids. Trimming cost V 4 bases and J 4 bases; bases outside gene matches: 9. The CDR3 spells CASSPTSGPGYNEQFF. CDR3 DNA sequence: TGTGCCAGCAGCCCGACTAGCGGCCCCGGATACAATGAGCAGTTCTTC.

This chain connects TRBV19 to TRBJ1-1; 8 bases map to TRBD1. Trimming cost V 6 bases and J 3 bases; bases outside gene matches: 9. Germline V gene lookup returns CDR1 LNHDA and CDR2 SQIVND (reference sequence). This CDR3 is 15 amino acids long. Here the CDR3 DNA reads TGTGCCAGTAGAGAGCTCAGGGGGCAATACACTGAAGCTTTCTTT. Amino acids: CASRELRGQYTEAFF.

The V gene is TRBV7-9, the J gene TRBJ2-7; D call uncertain. The CDR3 length is 14 residues. Trimming removed 3 bases from V and 3 bases from J, with 12 bases in between. The V gene's germline CDR1 is SEHNR and CDR2 FQNEAQ (reference sequence). CDR3 DNA sequence: TGTGCCAGCAGCTTCAGAGGATCTGGCTACGAGCAGTACTTC. Residues: CASSFRGSGYEQYF.

The rearrangement uses TRBV5-6 and TRBJ2-6; TRBD1 matches at 8 bases. With 6 bases clipped from V and 3 bases from J, the junction kept 11 bases outside the gene matches. The length of the CDR3 is 17 residues. The germline V gene encodes CDR1 SGHDT and CDR2 YYEEEE. CDR3 sequence reads: CASKSSDRVDGANVLTF. DNA of the CDR3: TGTGCCAGCAAAAGTTCGGACAGGGTGGATGGGGCCAACGTCCTGACTTTC.

DNA for the CDR3: TGTGCCATCAGGCCCAACCGGGACTCTTTCGGTGATACGCAGTATTTT. Its protein is CAIRPNRDSFGDTQYF. The chain carries TRBV10-3 and TRBJ2-3; D might be TRBD2 (6 bases). CDR3 length equals 16 residues. CDR1 is ENHRY, CDR2 SYGVKD, per germline. The ends were cut back, 6 bases at V and 6 bases at J, with 22 bases in the middle.

The chain couples TRBV18 to TRBJ1-1; 7 nucleotides line up with TRBD1. The V segment lost 3 bases and the J segment 2 bases; nucleotides outside the gene matches: 9. The CDR3 is 16 residues long. Germline assignment: CDR1 KGHSH and CDR2 LQKENI. CDR3 sequence: CASSPGQIAYNTEAFF. As DNA, the CDR3 is TGTGCCAGCTCACCGGGACAGATAGCTTATAACACTGAAGCTTTCTTT.

The V and J genes are TRBV30 and TRBJ1-5, with D possibly matching TRBD1 (5 bases). Looked up from germline, CDR1 is GTSNPN and CDR2 is SVGIG (reference sequence). The CDR3 length is 13 residues. Trimming took off 1 base at V and 4 bases at J, with 8 bases between the two ends. CDR3 loop: CAWSGQQNQPQHF. CDR3 coding DNA: TGTGCCTGGAGTGGACAGCAAAATCAGCCCCAGCATTTT.

This chain joins TRBV6-6 and TRBJ1-2; the D is unclear. Looked up from germline, CDR1 is MNHNY and CDR2 is SVGAGI (reference sequence). CDR3 length equals 13 residues. The ends were cut back, 0 bases at V and 5 bases at J, with 7 bases in the middle. The CDR3 spells CASSYSSDYGYTF. CDR3 in DNA: TGTGCCAGCAGTTACTCCTCAGATTATGGCTACACCTTC.

V gene TRBV27 combines with J gene TRBJ1-6, with D hard to call. The germline V gene has CDR1 MNHEY and CDR2 SMNVEV (reference sequence). V gave up 4 bases and J gave up 9 bases, with 13 bases separating them. This CDR3 is built from 14 residues. The CDR3 loop is CASSSGEGLSPLHF. CDR3 DNA sequence: TGTGCCAGCAGTTCCGGTGAGGGTCTTTCACCCCTCCACTTT.

The chain employs TRBV5-6 and TRBJ1-1; D unclear. Trimming shortened V by 1 base and J by 4 bases, and 5 bases separated the two germline ends. Germline V lookup: CDR1 SGHDT, CDR2 YYEEEE. This CDR3 has 12 amino acids. The chain's CDR3 is CASSLIGTEAFF. The CDR3 DNA is TGTGCCAGCAGCTTGATCGGCACTGAAGCTTTCTTT.

V gene TRBV7-3 combines with J gene TRBJ2-5; 7 bases agree with TRBD2. Losses at the gene ends were 2 bases for V and 9 bases for J; bases not matched to a gene: 6. The CDR3 sequence is 13 residues long. Germline lookup yields CDR1 SGHTA and CDR2 FQGTGA. The CDR3, as DNA: TGTGCCAGCAGCTTAGCGGGGGATCGGGCCCAGTACTTC. Translation gives CASSLAGDRAQYF.

Here the CDR3 reads CASSYSVGGETQYF. DNA for the CDR3: TGTGCCAGCAGTTACTCGGTGGGAGGGGAGACCCAGTACTTC. The chain joins TRBV6-5 to TRBJ2-5; 7 nucleotides match TRBD2. CDR1 MNHEY and CDR2 SVGAGI come from the germline V gene. V shed 0 bases and J 5 bases; nucleotides not matched to a gene: 3. This CDR3 comprises 14 residues.

This clone was detected only once. The chain employs TRBV28 and TRBJ2-7; TRBD2 aligns across 14 bases. V trimming: 5 bases; J trimming: 3 bases; junction bases outside the gene matches: 6. There are 16 residues in the CDR3. Germline V lookup: CDR1 MDHEN, CDR2 SYDVKM. The CDR3 is CASSQAGLAGGYEQYF. For the CDR3, the DNA is TGTGCCAGCAGTCAGGCCGGACTAGCGGGAGGCTACGAGCAGTACTTC. The full variable domain, rest sourced from reference TRBV28 and TRBJ2-7, is DVKVTQSSRYLVKRTGEKVFLECVQDMDHENMFWYRQDPGLGLRLIYFSYDVKMKEKGDIPEGYSVSREKKERFSLILESASTNQTSMYLCASSQAGLAGGYEQYFGPGTRLTVT.

The CDR3 protein is CASSFGRETTDTQYF. CDR3 sequence (DNA): TGTGCCAGCAGCTTTGGACGGGAGACCACAGATACGCAGTATTTT. J is TRBJ2-3 and V is TRBV12-1; the D segment call TRBD2 is taken from the table without a DNA check. TRBV12-1 is marked as a pseudogene. The CDR3 contains 15 residues.

In this sample, this clone turned up once. The chain employs TRBV11-2 and TRBJ2-7, with 9 bases lining up with TRBD1. The CDR3 has 15 amino acids. Germline assignment: CDR1 SGHAT and CDR2 FQNNGV. V gave up 6 bases and J gave up 2 bases; unmatched junction bases: 8. DNA for the CDR3: TGTGCCAGCAGGGCCCCCGGGACAGGGACCTACGAGCAGTACTTC. Protein sequence: CASRAPGTGTYEQYF.

The V gene is TRBV28, the J gene TRBJ2-7, with D perhaps matching TRBD1 (5 bases). The CDR3 length is 14 residues. V gave up 3 bases and J gave up 7 bases, with 16 bases separating them. CDR1 and CDR2 (germline): MDHEN, SYDVKM. CDR3 protein: CASSLDLQGWEQYF. CDR3 sequence (DNA): TGTGCCAGCAGTTTGGACCTGCAGGGCTGGGAGCAGTACTTC.

CDR3 in DNA: TGTGCCAGCAGTTCAGGCCGGGGTTTGGTCGAAAAACTGTTTTTT. Translation gives CASSSGRGLVEKLFF. The chain uses TRBV6-1 and TRBJ1-4; no clear D. V lost 5 bases and J 8 bases, leaving 18 bases between the germline ends. Per the germline V gene, CDR1 is MNHNS and CDR2 is SASEGT. CDR3 length: 15 residues.

CDR3 sequence: CASSFGGGMNTEAFF. Here the CDR3 DNA reads TGCGCCAGCAGCTTCGGAGGTGGCATGAACACTGAAGCTTTCTTT. The gene calls are TRBV5-1 and TRBJ1-1, with D unresolved. V was trimmed by 2 bases and J by 0 bases, leaving 11 bases between them. Germline V lookup: CDR1 SGHRS, CDR2 YFSETQ. This CDR3 contains 15 residues.

This clone has just a few counts. The CDR3 spells CASSFGTGRWDEQYF. The CDR3 DNA is TGCGCCAGCAGTTTTGGGACAGGAAGGTGGGACGAGCAGTACTTC. The chain recombines TRBV5-1 with TRBJ2-7; 8 positions match TRBD1. The CDR3 has 15 amino acids. Trimming took 5 bases from V and 5 from J; bases not matched to a gene: 12. Germline CDR1 reads SGHRS; CDR2 reads YFSETQ.